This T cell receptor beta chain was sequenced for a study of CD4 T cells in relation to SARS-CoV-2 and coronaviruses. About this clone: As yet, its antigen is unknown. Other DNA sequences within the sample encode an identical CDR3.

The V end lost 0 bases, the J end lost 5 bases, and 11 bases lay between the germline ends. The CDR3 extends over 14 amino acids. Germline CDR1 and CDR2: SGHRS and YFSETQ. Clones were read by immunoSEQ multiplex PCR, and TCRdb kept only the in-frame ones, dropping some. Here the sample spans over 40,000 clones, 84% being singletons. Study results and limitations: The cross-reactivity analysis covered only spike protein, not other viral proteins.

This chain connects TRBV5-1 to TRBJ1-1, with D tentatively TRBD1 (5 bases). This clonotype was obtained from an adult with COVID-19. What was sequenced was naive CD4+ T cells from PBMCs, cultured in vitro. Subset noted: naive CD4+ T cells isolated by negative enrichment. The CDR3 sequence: CASSLGQGWTEAFF. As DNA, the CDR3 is TGCGCCAGCAGCTTGGGGCAGGGTTGGACTGAAGCTTTCTTT.